This T cell receptor (beta chain) was sequenced during a study of cytomegalovirus exposure and HLA in healthy donors. V shed 7 bases and J shed 1 base, with 11 bases lying between them. CDR1 and CDR2 (germline): MNHEY, SVGAGI. The CDR3 has 13 amino acids. The primer mix had 60 Vbeta and 13 Jbeta primers. Sequenced by immunoSEQ multiplex PCR; TCRdb stores in-frame clones only, minus some. The sample records 120,000 or so clones, roughly 78% being singletons. Sequencing was performed on PBMCs. This receptor was taken from a male donor in good health and CMV-seronegative. The chain combines TRBV6-5 with TRBJ2-7, with D tentatively TRBD1 (6 bases). Here the CDR3 reads CASKTQGSYEQYF. The CDR3 coding sequence is TGTGCCAGCAAGACACAGGGTTCCTACGAGCAGTACTTC.